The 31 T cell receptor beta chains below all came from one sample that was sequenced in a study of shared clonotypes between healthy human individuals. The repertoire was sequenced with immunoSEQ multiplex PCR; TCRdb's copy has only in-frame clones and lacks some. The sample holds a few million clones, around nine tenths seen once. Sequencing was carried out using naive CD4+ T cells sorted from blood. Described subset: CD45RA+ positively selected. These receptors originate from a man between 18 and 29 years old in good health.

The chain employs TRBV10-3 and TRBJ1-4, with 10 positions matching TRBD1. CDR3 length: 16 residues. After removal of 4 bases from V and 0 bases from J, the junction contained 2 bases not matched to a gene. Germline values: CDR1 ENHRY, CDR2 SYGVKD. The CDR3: CAISAGQGATNEKLFF. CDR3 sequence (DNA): TGTGCCATCAGTGCAGGACAGGGGGCAACTAATGAAAAACTGTTTTTT.

CDR3 sequence: CASQGGDAQYF. In DNA form, the CDR3 reads TGTGCCAGCCAGGGTGGCGACGCGCAGTATTTT. V and J are TRBV6-1 and TRBJ2-3; D possibly corresponds to TRBD1 (5 bases). CDR3 length: 11 amino acids. The germline V and J ends were trimmed by 8 bases and 10 bases, with 13 bases remaining between them. Germline V gene data show CDR1 as MNHNS and CDR2 as SASEGT.

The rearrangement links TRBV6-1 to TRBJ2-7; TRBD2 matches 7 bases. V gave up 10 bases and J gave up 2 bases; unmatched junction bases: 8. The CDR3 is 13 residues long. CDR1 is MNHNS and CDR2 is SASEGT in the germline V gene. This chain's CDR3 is CATTRDYPYEQYF. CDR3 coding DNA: TGTGCCACTACTCGGGACTACCCCTACGAGCAGTACTTC.

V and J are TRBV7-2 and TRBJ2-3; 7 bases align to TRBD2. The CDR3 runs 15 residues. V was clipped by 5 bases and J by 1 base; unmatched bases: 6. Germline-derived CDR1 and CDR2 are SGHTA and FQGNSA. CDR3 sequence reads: CASSVIAGGTDTQYF. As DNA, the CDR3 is TGTGCCAGCAGCGTAATTGCGGGGGGCACAGATACGCAGTATTTT.

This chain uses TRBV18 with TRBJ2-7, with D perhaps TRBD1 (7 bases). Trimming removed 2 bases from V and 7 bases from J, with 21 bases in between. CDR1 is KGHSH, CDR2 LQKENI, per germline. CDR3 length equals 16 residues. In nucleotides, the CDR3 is TGTGCCAGCTCACCATCCCAGGGGGTCTTAGGAGGGGAGCAGTACTTC. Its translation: CASSPSQGVLGGEQYF.

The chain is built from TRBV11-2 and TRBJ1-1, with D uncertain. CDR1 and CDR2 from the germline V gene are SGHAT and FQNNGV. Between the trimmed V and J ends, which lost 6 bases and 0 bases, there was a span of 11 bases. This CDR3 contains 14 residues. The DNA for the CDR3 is TGTGCCAGCAGTCCAGGCCGGTTGAACACTGAAGCTTTCTTT. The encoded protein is CASSPGRLNTEAFF.

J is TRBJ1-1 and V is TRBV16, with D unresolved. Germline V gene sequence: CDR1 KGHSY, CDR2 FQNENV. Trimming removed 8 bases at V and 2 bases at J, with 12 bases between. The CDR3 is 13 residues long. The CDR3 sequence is CASVRVINTEAFF. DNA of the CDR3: TGTGCCAGCGTGCGGGTTATTAACACTGAAGCTTTCTTT.

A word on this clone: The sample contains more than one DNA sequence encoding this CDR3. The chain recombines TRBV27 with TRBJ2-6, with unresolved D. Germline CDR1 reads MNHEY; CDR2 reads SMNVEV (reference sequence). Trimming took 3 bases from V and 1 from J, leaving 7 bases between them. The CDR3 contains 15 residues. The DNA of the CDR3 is TGTGCCAGCAGTTTTTGGTCTTCTGGGGCCAACGTCCTGACTTTC. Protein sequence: CASSFWSSGANVLTF.

The CDR3 reads CASSIQGPGGYTF. The CDR3 DNA reads as TGTGCCAGTAGTATTCAAGGGCCGGGCGGCTACACCTTC. The V gene is TRBV19, the J gene TRBJ1-2, with D unclear. The V gene lost 3 bases and the J gene lost 8 bases, with 13 bases spanning the gap. Per the germline V gene, CDR1 is LNHDA and CDR2 is SQIVND (reference sequence). The CDR3 has 13 amino acids. Complete variable domain (other parts from reference TRBV19 and TRBJ1-2): DGGITQSPKYLFRKEGQNVTLSCEQNLNHDAMYWYRQDPGQGLRLIYYSQIVNDFQKGDIAEGYSVSREKKESFPLTVTSAQKNPTAFYLCASSIQGPGGYTFGSGTRLTVV.

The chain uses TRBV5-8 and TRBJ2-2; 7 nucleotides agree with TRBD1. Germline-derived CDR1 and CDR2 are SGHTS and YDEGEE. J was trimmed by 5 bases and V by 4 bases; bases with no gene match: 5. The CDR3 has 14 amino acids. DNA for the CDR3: TGTGCCAGCAGCCGCGCAGGGGGAACCGGGGAGCTGTTTTTT. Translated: CASSRAGGTGELFF. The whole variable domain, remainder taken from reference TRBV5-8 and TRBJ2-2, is EAGVTQSPTHLIKTRGQQATLRCSPISGHTSVYWYQQALGLGLQFLLWYDEGEERNRGNFPPRFSGRQFPNYSSELNVNALELEDSALYLCASSRAGGTGELFFGEGSRLTVL.

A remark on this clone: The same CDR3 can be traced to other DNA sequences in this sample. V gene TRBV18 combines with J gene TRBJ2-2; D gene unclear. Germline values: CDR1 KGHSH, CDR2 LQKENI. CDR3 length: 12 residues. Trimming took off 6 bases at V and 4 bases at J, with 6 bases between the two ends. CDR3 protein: CASSPGTGELFF. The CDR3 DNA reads TGTGCCAGCTCCCCCGGCACCGGGGAGCTGTTTTTT.

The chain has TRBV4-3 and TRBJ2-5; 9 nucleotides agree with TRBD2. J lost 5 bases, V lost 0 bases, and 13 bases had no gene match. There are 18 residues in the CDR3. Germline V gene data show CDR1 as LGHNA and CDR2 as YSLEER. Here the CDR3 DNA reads TGCGCCAGCAGCCAAGACGCTTTGGCGGGAGGGCGTTGGGAGACCCAGTACTTC. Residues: CASSQDALAGGRWETQYF.

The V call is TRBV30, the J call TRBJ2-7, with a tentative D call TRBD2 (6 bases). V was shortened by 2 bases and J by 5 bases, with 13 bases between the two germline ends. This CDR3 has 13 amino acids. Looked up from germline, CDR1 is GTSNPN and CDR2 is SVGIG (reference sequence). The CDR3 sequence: CAWSRENLHEQYF. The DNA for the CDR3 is TGTGCCTGGAGTCGGGAGAATCTACACGAGCAGTACTTC.

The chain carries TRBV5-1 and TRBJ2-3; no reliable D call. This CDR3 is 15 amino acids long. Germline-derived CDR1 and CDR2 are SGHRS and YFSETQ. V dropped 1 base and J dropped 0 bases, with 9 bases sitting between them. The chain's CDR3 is CASSLIETSTDTQYF. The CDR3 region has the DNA TGCGCCAGCAGCTTGATTGAGACTAGCACAGATACGCAGTATTTT.

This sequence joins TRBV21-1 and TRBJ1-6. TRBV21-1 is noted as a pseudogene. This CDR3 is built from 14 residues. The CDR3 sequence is CAHSTRGADSPLHF. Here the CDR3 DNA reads TGTGCCCACAGCACAAGGGGGGCGGATTCACCCCTCCACTTT.

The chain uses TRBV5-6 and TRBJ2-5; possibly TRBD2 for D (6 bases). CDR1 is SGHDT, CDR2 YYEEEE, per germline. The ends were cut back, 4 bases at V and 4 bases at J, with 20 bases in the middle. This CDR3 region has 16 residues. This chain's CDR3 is CASSPLFAMGGETQYF. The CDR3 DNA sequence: TGTGCCAGCAGCCCCCTCTTCGCGATGGGAGGAGAGACCCAGTACTTC.

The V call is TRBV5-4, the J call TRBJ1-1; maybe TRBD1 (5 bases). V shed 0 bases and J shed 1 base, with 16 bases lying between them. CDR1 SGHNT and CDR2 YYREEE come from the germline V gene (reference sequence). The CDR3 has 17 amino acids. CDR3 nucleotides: TGTGCCAGCAGCTTGGGGTTGAAGCAGGGTGGGAACACTGAAGCTTTCTTT. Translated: CASSLGLKQGGNTEAFF.

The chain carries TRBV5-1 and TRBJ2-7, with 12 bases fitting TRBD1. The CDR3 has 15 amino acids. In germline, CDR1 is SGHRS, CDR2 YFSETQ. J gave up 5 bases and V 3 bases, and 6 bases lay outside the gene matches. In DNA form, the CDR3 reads TGCGCCAGCAGCTGGGGACAGGGGGCATCGGACGAGCAGTACTTC. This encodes CASSWGQGASDEQYF.

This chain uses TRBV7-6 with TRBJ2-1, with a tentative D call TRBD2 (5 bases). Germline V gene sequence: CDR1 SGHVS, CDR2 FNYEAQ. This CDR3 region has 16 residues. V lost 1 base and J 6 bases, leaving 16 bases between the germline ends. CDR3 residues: CASSLGLGVMANEQFF. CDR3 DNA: TGTGCCAGCAGCTTAGGTTTGGGAGTAATGGCCAATGAGCAGTTCTTC.

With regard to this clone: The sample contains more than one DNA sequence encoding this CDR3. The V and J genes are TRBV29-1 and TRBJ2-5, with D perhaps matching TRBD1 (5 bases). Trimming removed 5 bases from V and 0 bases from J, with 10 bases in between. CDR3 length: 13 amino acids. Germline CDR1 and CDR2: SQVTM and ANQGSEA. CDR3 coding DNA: TGCAGCGTTTCAGGGCGGTACCAAGAGACCCAGTACTTC. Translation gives CSVSGRYQETQYF.

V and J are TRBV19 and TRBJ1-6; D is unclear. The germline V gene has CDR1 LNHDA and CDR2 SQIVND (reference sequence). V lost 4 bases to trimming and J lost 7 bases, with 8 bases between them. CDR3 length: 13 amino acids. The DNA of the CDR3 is TGTGCCAGTAGTAACCGGGAGAATTCACCCCTCCACTTT. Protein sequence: CASSNRENSPLHF.

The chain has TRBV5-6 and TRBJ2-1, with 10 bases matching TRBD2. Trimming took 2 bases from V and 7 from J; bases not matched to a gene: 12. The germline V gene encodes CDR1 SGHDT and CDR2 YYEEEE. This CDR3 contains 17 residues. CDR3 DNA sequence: TGTGCCAGCAGCTTCGAACTAAGCGGGGGGGCCGGGAATGAGCAGTTCTTC. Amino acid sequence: CASSFELSGGAGNEQFF.

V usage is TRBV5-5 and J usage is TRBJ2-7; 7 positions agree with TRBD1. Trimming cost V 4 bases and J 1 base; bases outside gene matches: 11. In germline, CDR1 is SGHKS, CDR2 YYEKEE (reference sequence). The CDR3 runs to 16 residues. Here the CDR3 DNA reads TGTGCCAGCAGCCCCGGACAAGGGGGCGCGTCCTACGAGCAGTACTTC. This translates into CASSPGQGGASYEQYF.

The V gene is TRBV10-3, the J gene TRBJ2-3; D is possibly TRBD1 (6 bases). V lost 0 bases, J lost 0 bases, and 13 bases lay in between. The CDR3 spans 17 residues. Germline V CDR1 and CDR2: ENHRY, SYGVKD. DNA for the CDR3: TGTGCCATCAGTGAGTCGGTCCCCGGACAGAGCACAGATACGCAGTATTTT. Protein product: CAISESVPGQSTDTQYF.

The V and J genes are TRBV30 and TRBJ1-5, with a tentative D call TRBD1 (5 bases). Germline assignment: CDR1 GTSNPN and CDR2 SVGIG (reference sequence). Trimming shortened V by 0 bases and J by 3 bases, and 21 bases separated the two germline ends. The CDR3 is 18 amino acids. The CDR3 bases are TGTGCCTGGAGTGTAGGGCTGTTCGGGGGAACCCCCAATCAGCCCCAGCATTTT. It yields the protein CAWSVGLFGGTPNQPQHF.

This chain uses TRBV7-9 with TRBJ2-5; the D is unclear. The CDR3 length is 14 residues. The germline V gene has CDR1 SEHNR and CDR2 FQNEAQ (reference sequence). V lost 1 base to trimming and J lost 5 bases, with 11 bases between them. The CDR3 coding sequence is TGTGCCAGCAGCTTAGAGGGTCTTAGGGAGACCCAGTACTTC. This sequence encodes CASSLEGLRETQYF.

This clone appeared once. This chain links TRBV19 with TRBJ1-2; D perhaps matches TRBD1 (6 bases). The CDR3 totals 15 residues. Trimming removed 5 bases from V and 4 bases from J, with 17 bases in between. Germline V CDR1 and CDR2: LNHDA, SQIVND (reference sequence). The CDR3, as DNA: TGTGCCAGTAGTGTACAACAGGGATCGAGCTATGGCTACACCTTC. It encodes CASSVQQGSSYGYTF. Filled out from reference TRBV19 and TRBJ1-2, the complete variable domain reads DGGITQSPKYLFRKEGQNVTLSCEQNLNHDAMYWYRQDPGQGLRLIYYSQIVNDFQKGDIAEGYSVSREKKESFPLTVTSAQKNPTAFYLCASSVQQGSSYGYTFGSGTRLTVV.

Here the CDR3 DNA reads TGTGCCAGCAGCGCGACAGAGAATAGCAATCAGCCCCAGCATTTT. It is translated as CASSATENSNQPQHF. The chain recombines TRBV7-9 with TRBJ1-5; TRBD1 is a possible D gene (5 bases). The CDR3 loop spans 15 amino acids. Germline CDR1 SEHNR, CDR2 FQNEAQ (reference sequence). With 5 bases removed from V and 0 bases from J, the gap between germline ends came to 11 bases.

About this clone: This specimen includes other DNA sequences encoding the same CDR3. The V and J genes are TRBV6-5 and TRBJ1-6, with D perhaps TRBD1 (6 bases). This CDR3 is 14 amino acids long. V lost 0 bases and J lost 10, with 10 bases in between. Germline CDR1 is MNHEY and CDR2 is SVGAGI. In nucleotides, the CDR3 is TGTGCCAGCAGTTACTCGAAGGGGGGATCACCCCTCCACTTT. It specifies CASSYSKGGSPLHF.

The CDR3 reads CASSLGQGSSPLHF. The CDR3 bases are TGTGCCAGCAGCTTAGGACAGGGTTCTTCACCCCTCCACTTT. The chain recombines TRBV11-3 with TRBJ1-6; 7 bases agree with TRBD1. Germline trimming cut 1 base from V and 9 bases from J; bases unmatched to any gene: 3. Germline lookup yields CDR1 SGHNT and CDR2 YENEEA. The CDR3 is made up of 14 amino acids.

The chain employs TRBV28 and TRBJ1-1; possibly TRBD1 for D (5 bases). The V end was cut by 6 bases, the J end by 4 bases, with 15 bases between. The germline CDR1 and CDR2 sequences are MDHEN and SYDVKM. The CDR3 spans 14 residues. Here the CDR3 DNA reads TGTGCCAGCAGCCCCCGGGGGGGGACCACTGAAGCTTTCTTT. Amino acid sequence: CASSPRGGTTEAFF.